Listed below are T cell receptor beta chains from one sample, sequenced in a study of vaccination effects on CD4 cells after COVID-19. These receptors have no known antigen. Generated by immunoSEQ multiplex PCR, the TCRdb table keeps only in-frame clones and is missing some. Among under 70,000 clones listed, around two thirds were seen once. The material was CD4+ T cells from PBMCs cultured without peptide, obtained after COVID-19 vaccination. The receptors come from a human donor who received a COVID-19 vaccine. Both conserved end residues are part of each CDR3. The order of the fields is J gene, clone size, V gene, CDR3 length, D gene, CDR3 protein, CDR3 DNA. D genes are given only for firm matches. Expanded clones are given a class, and other clones once, few, many or no size at all.

TRBJ2-3	-	TRBV24-1	14	TRBD1	CATSAGGATDTQYF	TGTGCCACCAGTGCAGGGGGCGCGACAGATACGCAGTATTTT
TRBJ1-1	-	TRBV6-5	15	TRBD1	CASSSPRGRGTEAFF	TGTGCCAGCAGTTCCCCCAGGGGGCGCGGCACTGAAGCTTTCTTT
TRBJ1-6	-	TRBV11-2	14	-	CASSEQVGKWALHF	TGTGCCAGCAGCGAACAGGTGGGGAAATGGGCCCTCCACTTT
TRBJ1-2	-	TRBV7-3	13	TRBD1	CASSDGQGDGYTF	TGTGCCAGCAGCGACGGACAGGGGGATGGCTACACCTTC
TRBJ2-5	-	TRBV14	15	-	CASSKSGGGAETQYF	TGTGCCAGCAGCAAAAGTGGAGGGGGCGCGGAGACCCAGTACTTC
TRBJ1-2	few	TRBV28	11	-	CASSRRQNYTF	TGTGCCAGCAGTCGCCGACAGAACTACACCTTC
TRBJ1-1	few	TRBV29-1	15	-	CSVESESGGDAEAFF	TGCAGCGTTGAGTCGGAATCGGGAGGGGACGCTGAAGCTTTCTTT
TRBJ1-2	few	TRBV5-6	13	-	CASSLRGGEGYTF	TGTGCCAGCAGCTTGAGGGGGGGCGAGGGCTACACCTTC
TRBJ1-2	once	TRBV28	13	-	CASSRTEMERYTF	TGTGCCAGCAGCCGTACAGAGATGGAGCGCTACACCTTC
TRBJ1-6	-	TRBV5-1	14	TRBD1	CASRTGGSNSPLHF	TGCGCCAGCAGGACAGGGGGCTCCAATTCACCCCTCCACTTT
TRBJ1-2	-	TRBV6-2/TRBV6-3	14	-	CASSYSGRIYGYTF	TGTGCCAGCAGTTACTCTGGACGGATCTATGGCTACACCTTC
TRBJ1-2	-	TRBV21-1	16	-	CASSYRRAALFYGYTF	TGTGCCAGCAGCTACCGTAGGGCGGCTCTCTTCTATGGCTACACCTTC
TRBJ2-4	few	TRBV28	15	TRBD1	CASSLDRGRGNIQYF	TGTGCCAGCAGCCTCGACAGGGGGCGGGGAAACATTCAGTACTTC
TRBJ1-4	-	TRBV5-8	13	-	CASNQGGWEKLFF	TGTGCCAGCAACCAAGGGGGATGGGAAAAACTGTTTTTT
TRBJ2-6	-	TRBV5-6	18	-	CASSRATTVPSGANVLTF	TGTGCCAGCAGCCGGGCGACTACCGTACCCTCTGGGGCCAACGTCCTGACTTTC
TRBJ1-5	once	TRBV6-2/TRBV6-3	15	-	CASSFSPPAGQPQHF	TGTGCCAGCAGTTTTTCCCCCCCTGCCGGGCAGCCCCAGCATTTT
TRBJ2-3	-	TRBV27	17	-	CASSSPGRGGRSDTQYF	TGTGCCAGCAGTTCCCCGGGCCGTGGGGGGCGGTCAGATACGCAGTATTTT
TRBJ1-1	-	TRBV6-2/TRBV6-3	13	-	CASSYGVGAEAFF	TGTGCCAGCAGTTACGGTGTGGGCGCTGAAGCTTTCTTT
TRBJ2-2	-	TRBV6-2/TRBV6-3	14	-	CASSSLLRERELFF	TGTGCCAGCAGTTCTCTTCTGAGGGAGCGGGAGCTGTTTTTT
TRBJ2-5	-	TRBV29-1	17	-	CSVDIFIHGPYQETQYF	TGCAGCGTTGATATTTTCATTCATGGCCCGTACCAAGAGACCCAGTACTTC
TRBJ1-1	-	TRBV7-3	15	-	CASSLAPGGGTEAFF	TGTGCCAGCAGCTTAGCCCCGGGTGGCGGCACTGAAGCTTTCTTT
TRBJ1-3	-	TRBV6-1	15	-	CASSETPGPGNTIYF	TGTGCCAGCAGTGAAACCCCGGGACCTGGAAACACCATATATTTT
TRBJ1-1	-	TRBV29-1	11	-	CSVKGGTEAFF	TGCAGCGTCAAGGGGGGCACTGAAGCTTTCTTT
TRBJ2-2	-	TRBV14	15	-	CASSQDHMATGELFF	TGTGCCAGCAGCCAAGATCATATGGCAACCGGGGAGCTGTTTTTT
TRBJ2-1	once	TRBV21-1	18	-	CASSKGGAGPPHYNEQFF	TGTGCCAGCAGCAAAGGGGGTGCGGGACCCCCTCATTACAATGAGCAGTTCTTC
TRBJ2-5	-	TRBV11-2	13	-	CASSLFGSKTQYF	TGTGCCAGCAGCTTATTCGGTAGCAAGACCCAGTACTTC
TRBJ1-2	-	TRBV6-1	11	-	CASSEAHGYTF	TGTGCCAGCAGTGAAGCCCATGGCTACACCTTC
TRBJ1-2	few	TRBV5-5	14	-	CASSSRQVQYGYTF	TGTGCCAGCAGCTCCAGACAGGTCCAATATGGCTACACCTTC
TRBJ2-1	few	TRBV7-3	15	TRBD1	CASSPGTGGWNEQFF	TGTGCCAGCAGCCCCGGGACAGGGGGTTGGAATGAGCAGTTCTTC
TRBJ1-2	few	TRBV28	13	-	CASWETANYGYTF	TGTGCCAGCTGGGAAACCGCTAACTATGGCTACACCTTC
TRBJ1-5	-	TRBV2	15	TRBD1	CASGGRTGYAEPQHF	TGTGCCAGCGGAGGGAGGACAGGCTATGCGGAGCCCCAGCATTTT